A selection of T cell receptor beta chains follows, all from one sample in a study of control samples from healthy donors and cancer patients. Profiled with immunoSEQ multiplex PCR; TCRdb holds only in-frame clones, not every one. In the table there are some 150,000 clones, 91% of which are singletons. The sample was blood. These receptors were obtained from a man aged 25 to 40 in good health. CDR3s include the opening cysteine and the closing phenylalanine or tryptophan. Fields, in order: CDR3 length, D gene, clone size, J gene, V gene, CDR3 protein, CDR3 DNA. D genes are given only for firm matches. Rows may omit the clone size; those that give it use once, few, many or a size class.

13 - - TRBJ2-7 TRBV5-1 CASSLELALEQYF TGCGCCAGCAGCTTGGAACTAGCTCTCGAGCAGTACTTC
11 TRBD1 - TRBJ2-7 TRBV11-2 CASSRNRGPLF TGTGCCAGCAGCCGAAACAGGGGCCCTTTGTTC
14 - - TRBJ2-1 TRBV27 CASSLAGINNEQFF TGTGCCAGCAGCCTAGCAGGGATCAACAATGAGCAGTTCTTC
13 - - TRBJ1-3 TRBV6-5 CASSPNSGNTIYF TGTGCCAGCAGTCCCAACTCTGGAAACACCATATATTTT
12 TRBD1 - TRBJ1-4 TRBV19 CATGTGDEKLFF TGTGCCACAGGGACAGGGGATGAAAAACTGTTTTTT
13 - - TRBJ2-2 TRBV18 CASSPGGTGELFF TGTGCCAGCTCACCCGGGGGCACCGGGGAGCTGTTTTTT
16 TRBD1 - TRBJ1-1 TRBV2 CASSRRAGQGDTEAFF TGTGCCAGCAGCCGAAGAGCAGGACAGGGCGACACTGAAGCTTTCTTT
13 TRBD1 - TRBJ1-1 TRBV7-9 CASSMTGAPEAFF TGTGCCAGCAGCATGACAGGGGCCCCTGAAGCTTTCTTT
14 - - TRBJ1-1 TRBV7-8 CASSLLGSGTEAFF TGTGCCAGCAGCTTACTCGGAAGTGGGACTGAAGCTTTCTTT
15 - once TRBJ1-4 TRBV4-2 CASSQDTANYEKLFF TGTGCCAGCAGCCAAGACACAGCAAATTATGAAAAACTGTTTTTT
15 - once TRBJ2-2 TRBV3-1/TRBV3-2 CASSQPQGNTGELFF TGTGCCAGCAGCCAACCACAGGGAAACACCGGGGAGCTGTTTTTT
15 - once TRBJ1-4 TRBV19 CASSIVLSTNEKLFF TGTGCCAGTAGTATAGTTCTGTCAACTAATGAAAAACTGTTTTTT
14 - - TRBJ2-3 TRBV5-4 CASSLVQSTDTQYF TGTGCCAGCAGCTTGGTACAGAGCACAGATACGCAGTATTTT
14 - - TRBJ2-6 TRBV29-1 CSVDWGSGANVLTF TGCAGCGTTGATTGGGGTTCTGGGGCCAACGTCCTGACTTTC
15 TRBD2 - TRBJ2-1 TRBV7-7 CASSLFLAGADEQFF TGTGCCAGCAGCTTATTTCTAGCGGGGGCGGATGAGCAGTTCTTC
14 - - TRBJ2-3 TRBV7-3 CASSLWKGLDTQYF TGTGCCAGCAGCTTATGGAAGGGCCTTGATACGCAGTATTTT
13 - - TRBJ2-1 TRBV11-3 CASSIGPYNEQFF TGTGCCAGCAGCATTGGGCCCTACAATGAGCAGTTCTTC
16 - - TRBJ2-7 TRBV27 CASSLAFMGSLYEQYF TGTGCCAGCAGTTTAGCATTTATGGGATCTCTATACGAGCAGTACTTC
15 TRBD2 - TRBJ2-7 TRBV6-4 CASKICPSGGGEQYF TGTGCCAGCAAGATTTGCCCCAGCGGGGGGGGCGAGCAGTACTTC
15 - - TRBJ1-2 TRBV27 CASSLKAGDNYGYTF TGTGCCAGCAGTTTAAAGGCGGGGGACAACTATGGCTACACCTTC
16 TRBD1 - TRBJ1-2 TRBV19 CASSILRQGNLYGYTF TGTGCCAGTAGTATCCTACGACAGGGGAATCTGTATGGCTACACCTTC
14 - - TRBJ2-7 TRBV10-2 CASTRSPITYEQYF TGCGCCAGCACCCGTTCACCGATCACCTACGAGCAGTACTTC
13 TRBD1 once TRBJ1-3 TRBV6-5 CASSYYRGDTIYF TGTGCCAGCAGTTACTACAGGGGGGACACCATATATTTT
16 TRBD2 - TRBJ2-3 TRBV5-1 CASSPRLAAGAGTRYF TGCGCCAGCAGCCCAAGATTGGCAGCGGGGGCCGGAACCAGATATTTT
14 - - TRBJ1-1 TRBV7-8 CASSLLTGNTEAFF TGTGCCAGCAGCCTACTTACAGGGAACACTGAAGCTTTCTTT
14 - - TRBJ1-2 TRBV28 CASNNPGDNYGYTF TGTGCCAGCAATAACCCAGGGGATAACTATGGCTACACCTTC
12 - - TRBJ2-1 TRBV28 CAIGGSYNEQFF TGTGCCATTGGGGGGTCCTACAATGAGCAGTTCTTC
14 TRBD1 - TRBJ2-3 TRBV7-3 CASSLTGPTDTQYF TGTGCCAGCAGCTTGACAGGGCCCACAGATACGCAGTATTTT
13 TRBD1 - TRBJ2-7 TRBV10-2 CASSGDSSYEQYF TGCGCCAGCAGTGGGGACAGCTCCTACGAGCAGTACTTC
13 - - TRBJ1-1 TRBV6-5 CASSRAVNTEAFF TGTGCCAGCAGCCGGGCAGTCAACACTGAAGCTTTCTTT
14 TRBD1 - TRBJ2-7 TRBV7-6 CASSLADRAYEQYF TGTGCCAGCAGCTTAGCTGACAGGGCCTACGAGCAGTACTTC
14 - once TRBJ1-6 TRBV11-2 CASSQPGYNSPLHF TGTGCCAGCAGCCAACCGGGCTATAATTCACCCCTCCACTTT